These 20 T cell receptor beta chains came from one sample sequenced in a study of shared clonotypes between healthy human individuals. Sequencing was performed with immunoSEQ multiplex PCR; in TCRdb, only in-frame clones are kept and a portion is missing. The sample yields about 1.1 million clones, approximately 80% seen once. The source material was memory CD4+ T cells from PBMCs. Sample subset: CD45RA-negative fraction. These receptor sequences come from a man between 18 and 29 years old in good health. Some clones in this sample may be carry-over from other donors' samples.

This clone was picked up a small number of times. The genes are TRBV28 and TRBJ1-3, with a possible D match to TRBD1 (5 bases). The CDR3 length is 16 residues. V lost 6 bases, J lost 2 bases, and 17 bases lay in between. CDR1 and CDR2 from the germline V gene are MDHEN and SYDVKM. CDR3 DNA: TGTGCCAGCAGCCCCCCGGGGGGTCCGGCTGGAAACACCATATATTTT. Translation: CASSPPGGPAGNTIYF.

This clone was seen repeatedly, ten times or more. The chain employs TRBV19 and TRBJ2-2; no clear D. Germline assignment: CDR1 LNHDA and CDR2 SQIVND (reference sequence). The ends were cut back, 2 bases at V and 0 bases at J, with 10 bases in the middle. CDR3 size: 16 residues. The DNA of the CDR3 is TGTGCCAGTAGTATAAAGGGTGGTTCGAACACCGGGGAGCTGTTTTTT. It is translated as CASSIKGGSNTGELFF.

This chain uses TRBV6-5 with TRBJ1-2; a possible D gene is TRBD1 (6 bases). V was cut by 0 bases and J by 0 bases, with 11 bases left in between. This CDR3 spans 16 amino acids. Germline V gene sequence: CDR1 MNHEY, CDR2 SVGAGI. CDR3 in amino acids: CASSYSGGGSNYGYTF. Written as DNA, the CDR3 is TGTGCCAGCAGTTACTCAGGGGGTGGTTCTAACTATGGCTACACCTTC.

The rearrangement uses TRBV11-2 and TRBJ2-7, with no clear D. The CDR3 is 15 amino acids. CDR1 is SGHAT and CDR2 is FQNNGV in the germline V gene. The V end was cut by 5 bases, the J end by 6 bases, with 20 bases between. This chain's CDR3 is CASSRILKEQSEQYF. Here the CDR3 DNA reads TGTGCCAGCAGCCGGATACTTAAGGAGCAATCCGAGCAGTACTTC.

The chain is built from TRBV29-1 and TRBJ2-1; TRBD2 matches 12 bases. V lost 4 bases, J lost 7 bases, and 5 bases stayed unmatched. The CDR3 has 14 amino acids. CDR1 is SQVTM and CDR2 is ANQGSEA in the germline V gene. CDR3 DNA sequence: TGCAGCGTTGCCCGGACTAGCGGGATAAATGAGCAGTTCTTC. It specifies CSVARTSGINEQFF.

As to this clone: The same CDR3 is also encoded by other DNA sequences in this sample. The chain carries TRBV2 and TRBJ2-7; no reliable D call. The V gene's germline CDR1 is SNHLY and CDR2 FYNNEI. This CDR3 is 11 amino acids long. V gave up 4 bases and J gave up 4 bases, with 5 bases separating them. CDR3 in DNA: TGTGCCAGCAGTGGGGGTTACGAGCAGTACTTC. The encoded protein is CASSGGYEQYF.

The chain carries TRBV6-5 and TRBJ2-1, with 10 positions matching TRBD2. The CDR3 extends over 16 amino acids. Germline V gives CDR1 MNHEY, CDR2 SVGAGI. V trimming: 0 bases; J trimming: 6 bases; junction bases outside the gene matches: 5. CDR3 residues: CASSYSGTSVSNEQFF. As DNA, the CDR3 is TGTGCCAGCAGTTACTCCGGGACTAGCGTAAGCAATGAGCAGTTCTTC.

This clone was seen only a few times. The chain couples TRBV7-9 to TRBJ2-5; 11 bases align to TRBD2. The CDR3 is 17 residues long. Germline V gene lookup returns CDR1 SEHNR and CDR2 FQNEAQ (reference sequence). The J segment lost 0 bases and the V segment lost 7 bases, leaving 10 bases of the junction unmatched. CDR3 sequence: CASNPSGRPVNQETQYF. The CDR3 coding sequence is TGTGCCAGCAACCCTAGCGGGAGGCCCGTTAACCAAGAGACCCAGTACTTC. Based on the CDR3 plus reference TRBV7-9 and TRBJ2-5, the full variable domain is DTGVSQNPRHKITKRGQNVTFRCDPISEHNRLYWYRQTLGQGPEFLTYFQNEAQLEKSRLLSDRFSAERPKGSFSTLEIQRTEQGDSAMYLCASNPSGRPVNQETQYFGPGTRLLVL.

The chain recombines TRBV7-2 with TRBJ1-4, with D hard to call. Germline V CDR1 and CDR2: SGHTA, FQGNSA. Deletions cut 2 bases from V and 0 bases from J, with 7 bases between. The CDR3 is 15 residues long. The CDR3 here is CASSLLMATNEKLFF. The CDR3 DNA follows: TGTGCCAGCAGCTTATTAATGGCAACTAATGAAAAACTGTTTTTT.

This chain links TRBV19 with TRBJ1-1; TRBD1 agrees at 8 bases. The ends lost 4 bases at V and 6 bases at J; junction bases unmatched: 4. This CDR3 contains 13 residues. The germline CDR1 and CDR2 sequences are LNHDA and SQIVND (reference sequence). CDR3: CASSRTGSPEAFF. CDR3 DNA: TGTGCCAGTAGTAGGACAGGGAGCCCTGAAGCTTTCTTT. Together with reference TRBV19 and TRBJ1-1, the CDR3 gives the full variable domain: DGGITQSPKYLFRKEGQNVTLSCEQNLNHDAMYWYRQDPGQGLRLIYYSQIVNDFQKGDIAEGYSVSREKKESFPLTVTSAQKNPTAFYLCASSRTGSPEAFFGQGTRLTVV.

The count of this clone is one. The chain couples TRBV6-1 to TRBJ1-2, with D possibly matching TRBD1 (5 bases). This CDR3 spans 13 amino acids. CDR1 is MNHNS, CDR2 SASEGT, per germline. Trimming pared 5 bases from V and 2 bases from J, leaving 9 bases between. The CDR3 sequence: CASSLRGNYGYTF. CDR3 DNA sequence: TGTGCCAGCAGTCTGCGGGGGAACTATGGCTACACCTTC.

The chain couples TRBV28 to TRBJ1-5; D uncertain. Germline V lookup: CDR1 MDHEN, CDR2 SYDVKM. Between the trimmed V and J ends, which lost 5 bases and 5 bases, there was a span of 13 bases. The CDR3 has 14 residues. In DNA, the CDR3 is TGTGCCAGCAGTGATACACATGATTATCAGCCCCAGCATTTT. Amino acid sequence: CASSDTHDYQPQHF.

This clone came up a few times. This chain uses TRBV30 with TRBJ1-4; 7 nucleotides agree with TRBD1. The CDR3 covers 14 residues. Germline values: CDR1 GTSNPN, CDR2 SVGIG (reference sequence). V lost 1 base to trimming and J lost 4 bases; unmatched junction nucleotides: 3. CDR3 sequence (DNA): TGTGCCTGGAGTGAGGGACAGCGTAATGAAAAACTGTTTTTT. The encoded protein is CAWSEGQRNEKLFF.

The chain has TRBV30 and TRBJ2-7; D gene ambiguous. Germline V gene sequence: CDR1 GTSNPN, CDR2 SVGIG (reference sequence). The CDR3 is 10 amino acids. Trimming took off 4 bases at V and 2 bases at J, with 3 bases between the two ends. CDR3 sequence reads: CAWMAYEQYF. The CDR3 DNA reads as TGTGCCTGGATGGCCTACGAGCAGTACTTC.

V is TRBV29-1 and J is TRBJ2-3, with D perhaps matching TRBD1 (7 bases). The CDR3 extends over 15 amino acids. With 5 bases removed from V and 1 base from J, the gap between germline ends came to 16 bases. Germline CDR1 is SQVTM and CDR2 is ANQGSEA. DNA for the CDR3: TGCAGCGTTAGGGGGCAGGGGGGTGGCACAGATACGCAGTATTTT. This sequence encodes CSVRGQGGGTDTQYF.

This clone came up once. A read error is possible here, since a much larger clone lies one base away. The chain links TRBV5-5 to TRBJ1-4; D is perhaps TRBD1 (5 bases). V was trimmed by 3 bases and J by 4 bases, leaving 10 bases between them. This CDR3 spans 14 amino acids. The V gene's germline CDR1 is SGHKS and CDR2 YYEKEE (reference sequence). CDR3 region: CASSSQGSNEKLFF. The CDR3, as DNA: TGTGCCAGCAGCTCCCAGGGAAGTAATGAAAAACTGTTTTTT.

The J gene is TRBJ2-5, the V gene TRBV2, with D possibly TRBD1 on 5 matching bases. The CDR3 consists of 13 residues. Germline V lookup: CDR1 SNHLY, CDR2 FYNNEI. V was shortened by 10 bases and J by 3 bases, with 15 bases between the two germline ends. The CDR3 protein is CAKTVGREETQYF. The CDR3 bases are TGTGCCAAGACAGTTGGTCGGGAAGAGACCCAGTACTTC.

The chain recombines TRBV5-6 with TRBJ2-1, with D possibly TRBD2 on 6 matching bases. Between the trimmed V and J ends, which lost 1 base and 3 bases, there was a span of 11 bases. Germline V gives CDR1 SGHDT, CDR2 YYEEEE. This CDR3 has 15 amino acids. The CDR3 here is CASSLFSGLYNEQFF. CDR3 bases: TGTGCCAGCAGCTTGTTTAGCGGTCTCTACAATGAGCAGTTCTTC.

This rearrangement joins TRBV9 to TRBJ2-1; 8 bases agree with TRBD2. CDR1 is SGDLS and CDR2 is YYNGEE in the germline V gene. CDR3 length equals 14 residues. The J segment lost 5 bases and the V segment lost 4 bases, leaving 5 bases of the junction unmatched. The CDR3 spells CASSPSSGHNEQFF. DNA for the CDR3: TGTGCCAGCAGCCCATCTAGCGGGCACAATGAGCAGTTCTTC.

The chain uses TRBV9 and TRBJ1-1; D perhaps matches TRBD1 (5 bases). Trimming shortened V by 4 bases and J by 4 bases, and 14 bases separated the two germline ends. The germline gives CDR1 SGDLS, CDR2 YYNGEE. The CDR3 sequence is 14 residues long. The CDR3 is CASSSRGGTTEAFF. The CDR3 nucleotides are TGTGCCAGCAGCTCTAGGGGCGGGACCACTGAAGCTTTCTTT.